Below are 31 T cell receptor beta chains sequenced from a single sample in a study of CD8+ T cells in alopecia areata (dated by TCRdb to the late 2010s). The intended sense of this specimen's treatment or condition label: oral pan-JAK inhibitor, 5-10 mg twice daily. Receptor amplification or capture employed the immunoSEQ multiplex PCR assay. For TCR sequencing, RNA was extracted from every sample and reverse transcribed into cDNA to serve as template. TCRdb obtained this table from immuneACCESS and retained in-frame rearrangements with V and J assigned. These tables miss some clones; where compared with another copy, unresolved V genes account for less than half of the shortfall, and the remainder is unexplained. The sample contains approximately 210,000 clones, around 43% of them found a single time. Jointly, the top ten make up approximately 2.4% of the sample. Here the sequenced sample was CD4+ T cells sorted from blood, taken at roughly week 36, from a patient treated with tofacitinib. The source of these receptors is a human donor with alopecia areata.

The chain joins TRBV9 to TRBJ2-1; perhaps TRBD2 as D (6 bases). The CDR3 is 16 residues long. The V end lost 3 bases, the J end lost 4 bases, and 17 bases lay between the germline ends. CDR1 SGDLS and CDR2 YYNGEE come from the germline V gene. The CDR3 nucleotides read TGTGCCAGCAGCGCGATGCGGTGGAGGGATTACAATGAGCAGTTCTTC. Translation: CASSAMRWRDYNEQFF.

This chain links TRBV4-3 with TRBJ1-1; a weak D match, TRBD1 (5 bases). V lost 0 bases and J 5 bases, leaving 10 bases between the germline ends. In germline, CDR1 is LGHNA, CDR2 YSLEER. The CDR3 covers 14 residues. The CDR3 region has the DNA TGCGCCAGCAGCCAAGATGGGGCTCAAACTGAAGCTTTCTTT. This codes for CASSQDGAQTEAFF.

The CDR3 DNA reads TGCGCCAGCAGCTTGCTACCGGGACAGGGGGCAGATACGCAGTATTTT. This translates into CASSLLPGQGADTQYF. The chain has TRBV5-1 and TRBJ2-3, with 11 positions matching TRBD1. CDR1 and CDR2 (germline): SGHRS, YFSETQ. With 1 base clipped from V and 4 bases from J, the junction kept 5 bases outside the gene matches. The CDR3 has 16 residues.

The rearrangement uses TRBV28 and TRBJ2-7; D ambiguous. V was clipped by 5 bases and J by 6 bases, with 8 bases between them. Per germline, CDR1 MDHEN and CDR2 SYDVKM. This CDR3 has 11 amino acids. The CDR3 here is CASSLSGEQYF. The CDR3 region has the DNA TGTGCCAGCAGTCTCTCCGGCGAGCAGTACTTC.

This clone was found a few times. CDR3 amino acids: CASSLWAENTEAFF. CDR3 coding DNA: TGCGCCAGCAGCCTATGGGCCGAGAACACTGAAGCTTTCTTT. V usage is TRBV5-1 and J usage is TRBJ1-1; D gene ambiguous. CDR3 length: 14 residues. V was trimmed by 4 bases and J by 1 base, leaving 11 bases between them. Germline CDR1 reads SGHRS; CDR2 reads YFSETQ.

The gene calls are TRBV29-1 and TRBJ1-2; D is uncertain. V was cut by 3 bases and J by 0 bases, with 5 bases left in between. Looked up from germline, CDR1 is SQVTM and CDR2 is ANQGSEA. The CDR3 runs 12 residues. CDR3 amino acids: CSVDTANYGYTF. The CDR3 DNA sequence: TGCAGCGTTGATACAGCTAACTATGGCTACACCTTC. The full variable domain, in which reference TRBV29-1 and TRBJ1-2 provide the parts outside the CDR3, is SAVISQKPSRDICQRGTSLTIQCQVDSQVTMMFWYRQQPGQSLTLIATANQGSEATYESGFVIDKFPISRPNLTFSTLTVSNMSPEDSSIYLCSVDTANYGYTFGSGTRLTVV.

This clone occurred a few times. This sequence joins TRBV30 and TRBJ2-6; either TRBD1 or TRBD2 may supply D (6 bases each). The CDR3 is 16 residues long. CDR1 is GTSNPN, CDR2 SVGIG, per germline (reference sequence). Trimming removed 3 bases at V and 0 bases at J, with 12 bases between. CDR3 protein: CAWRRQEGSGANVLTF. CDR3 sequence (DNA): TGTGCCTGGAGAAGACAGGAGGGCTCTGGGGCCAACGTCCTGACTTTC.

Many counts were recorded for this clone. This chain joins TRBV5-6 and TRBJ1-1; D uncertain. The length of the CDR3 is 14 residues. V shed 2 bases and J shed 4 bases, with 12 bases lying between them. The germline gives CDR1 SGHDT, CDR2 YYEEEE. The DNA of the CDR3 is TGTGCCAGCAGCTTCCCGGACGGTATCACTGAAGCTTTCTTT. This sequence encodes CASSFPDGITEAFF.

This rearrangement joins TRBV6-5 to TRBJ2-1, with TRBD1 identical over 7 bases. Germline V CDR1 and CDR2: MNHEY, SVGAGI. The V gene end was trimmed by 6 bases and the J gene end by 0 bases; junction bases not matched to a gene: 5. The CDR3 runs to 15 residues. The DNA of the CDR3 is TGTGCCAGCAGGCAGGACAGGAGCTCCTACAATGAGCAGTTCTTC. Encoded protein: CASRQDRSSYNEQFF.

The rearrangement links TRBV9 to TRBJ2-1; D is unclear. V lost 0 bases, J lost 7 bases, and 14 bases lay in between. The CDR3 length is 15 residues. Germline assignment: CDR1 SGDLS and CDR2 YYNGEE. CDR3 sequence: CASSVGQLPLNEQFF. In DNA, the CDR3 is TGTGCCAGCAGCGTAGGGCAGCTCCCGTTAAATGAGCAGTTCTTC.

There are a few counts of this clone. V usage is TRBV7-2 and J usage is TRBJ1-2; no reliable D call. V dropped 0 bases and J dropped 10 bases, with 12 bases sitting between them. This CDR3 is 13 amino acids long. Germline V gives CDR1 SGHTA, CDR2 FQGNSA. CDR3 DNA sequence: TGTGCCAGCAGCTTAGCGGCGGGCCCTGACTACACCTTC. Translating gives CASSLAAGPDYTF.

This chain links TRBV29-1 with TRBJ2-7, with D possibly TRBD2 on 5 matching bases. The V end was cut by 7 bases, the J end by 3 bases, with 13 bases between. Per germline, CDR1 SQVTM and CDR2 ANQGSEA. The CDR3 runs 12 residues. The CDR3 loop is CSGSEGSYEQYF. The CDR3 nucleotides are TGCAGCGGCTCAGAGGGAAGCTACGAGCAGTACTTC.

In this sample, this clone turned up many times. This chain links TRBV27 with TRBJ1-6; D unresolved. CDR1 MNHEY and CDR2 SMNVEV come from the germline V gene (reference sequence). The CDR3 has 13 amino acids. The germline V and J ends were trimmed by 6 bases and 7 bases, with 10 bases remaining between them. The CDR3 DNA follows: TGTGCCAGCAGCCCGATTCTGAATTCACCCCTCCACTTT. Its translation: CASSPILNSPLHF.

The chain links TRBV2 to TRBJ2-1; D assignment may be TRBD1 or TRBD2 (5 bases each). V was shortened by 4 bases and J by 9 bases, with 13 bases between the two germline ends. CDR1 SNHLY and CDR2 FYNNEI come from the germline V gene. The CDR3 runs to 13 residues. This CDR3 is CASSGVRGVEQFF. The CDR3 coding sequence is TGTGCCAGCAGTGGGGTTAGGGGAGTTGAGCAGTTCTTC.

As DNA, the CDR3 is TGTGCCAGCAGTTACCGCCGGGGTATGGGTCAGCCCCAGCATTTT. This translates into CASSYRRGMGQPQHF. The rearrangement joins TRBV6-5 to TRBJ1-5; D ambiguous. This CDR3 comprises 15 residues. Germline V gives CDR1 MNHEY, CDR2 SVGAGI. V lost 2 bases and J 6 bases, leaving 14 bases between the germline ends.

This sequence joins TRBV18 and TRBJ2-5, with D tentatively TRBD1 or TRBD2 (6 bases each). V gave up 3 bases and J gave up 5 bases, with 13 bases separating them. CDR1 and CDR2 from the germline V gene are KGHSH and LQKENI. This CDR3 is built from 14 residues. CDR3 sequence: CASSPSGAAETQYF. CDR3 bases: TGTGCCAGCTCACCTTCGGGGGCGGCGGAGACCCAGTACTTC.

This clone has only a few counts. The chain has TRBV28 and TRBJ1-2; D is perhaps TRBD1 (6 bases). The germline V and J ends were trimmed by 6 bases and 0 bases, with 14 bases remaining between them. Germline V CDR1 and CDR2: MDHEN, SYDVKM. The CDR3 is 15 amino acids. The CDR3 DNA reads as TGTGCCAGCAGCGGGTCGGGGGCCGCTAACTATGGCTACACCTTC. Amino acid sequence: CASSGSGAANYGYTF.

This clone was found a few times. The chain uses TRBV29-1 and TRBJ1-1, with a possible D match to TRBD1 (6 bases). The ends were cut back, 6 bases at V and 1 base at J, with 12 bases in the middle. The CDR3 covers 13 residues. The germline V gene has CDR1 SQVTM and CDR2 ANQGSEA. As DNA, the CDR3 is TGCAGCGTCGCAAAAGGGGGGAACACTGAAGCTTTCTTT. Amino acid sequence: CSVAKGGNTEAFF.

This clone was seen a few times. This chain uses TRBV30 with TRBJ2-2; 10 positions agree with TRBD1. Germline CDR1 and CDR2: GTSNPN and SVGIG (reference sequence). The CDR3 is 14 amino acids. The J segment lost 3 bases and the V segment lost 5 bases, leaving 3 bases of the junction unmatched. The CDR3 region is CAWDRGHDTGELFF. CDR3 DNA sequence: TGTGCCTGGGACAGGGGGCACGACACCGGGGAGCTGTTTTTT.

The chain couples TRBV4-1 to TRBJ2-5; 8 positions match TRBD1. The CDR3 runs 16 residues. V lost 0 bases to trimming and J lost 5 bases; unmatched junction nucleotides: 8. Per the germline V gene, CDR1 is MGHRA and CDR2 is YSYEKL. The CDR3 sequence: CASSQDYGRGRETQYF. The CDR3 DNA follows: TGCGCCAGCAGCCAAGATTACGGCAGGGGGCGGGAGACCCAGTACTTC.

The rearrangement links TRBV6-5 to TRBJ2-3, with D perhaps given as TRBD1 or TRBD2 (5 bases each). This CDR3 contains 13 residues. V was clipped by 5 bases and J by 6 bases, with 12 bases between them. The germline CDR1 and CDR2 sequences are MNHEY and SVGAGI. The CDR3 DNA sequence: TGTGCCAGCAGTCGGGACGCATGGGATACGCAGTATTTT. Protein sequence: CASSRDAWDTQYF.

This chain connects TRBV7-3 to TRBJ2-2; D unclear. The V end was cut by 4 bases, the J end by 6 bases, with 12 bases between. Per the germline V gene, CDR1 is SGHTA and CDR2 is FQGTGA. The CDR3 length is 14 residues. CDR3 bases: TGTGCCAGCAGCTCAGCCGAGCAGTCCGGGGAGCTGTTTTTT. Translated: CASSSAEQSGELFF. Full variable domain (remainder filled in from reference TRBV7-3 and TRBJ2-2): GAGVSQTPSNKVTEKGKYVELRCDPISGHTALYWYRQSLGQGPEFLIYFQGTGAADDSGLPNDRFFAVRPEGSVSTLKIQRTERGDSAVYLCASSSAEQSGELFFGEGSRLTVL.

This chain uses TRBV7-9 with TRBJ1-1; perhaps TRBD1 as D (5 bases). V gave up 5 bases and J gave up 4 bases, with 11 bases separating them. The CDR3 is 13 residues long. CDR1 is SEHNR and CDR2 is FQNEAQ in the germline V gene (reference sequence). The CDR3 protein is CASSPGQFTEAFF. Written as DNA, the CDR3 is TGTGCCAGCAGCCCCGGACAATTCACTGAAGCTTTCTTT.

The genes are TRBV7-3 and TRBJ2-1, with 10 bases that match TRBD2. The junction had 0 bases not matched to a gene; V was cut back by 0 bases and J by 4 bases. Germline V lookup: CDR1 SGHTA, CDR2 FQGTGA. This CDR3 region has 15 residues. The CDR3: CASSLTSGGYNEQFF. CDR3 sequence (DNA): TGTGCCAGCAGCTTAACTAGCGGGGGGTACAATGAGCAGTTCTTC.

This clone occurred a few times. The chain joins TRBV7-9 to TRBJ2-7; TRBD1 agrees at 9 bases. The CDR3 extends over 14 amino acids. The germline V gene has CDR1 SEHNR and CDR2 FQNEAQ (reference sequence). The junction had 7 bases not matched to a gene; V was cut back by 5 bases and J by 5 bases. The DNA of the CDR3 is TGTGCCAGCAGCGTCGAACAGGGGGCCCACGAGCAGTACTTC. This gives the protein CASSVEQGAHEQYF.

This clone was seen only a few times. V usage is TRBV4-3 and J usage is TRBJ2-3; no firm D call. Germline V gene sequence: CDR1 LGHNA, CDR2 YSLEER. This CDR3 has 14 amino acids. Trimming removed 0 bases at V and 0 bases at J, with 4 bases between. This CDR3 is CASSQERSTDTQYF. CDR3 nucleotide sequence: TGCGCCAGCAGCCAAGAGCGCAGCACAGATACGCAGTATTTT.

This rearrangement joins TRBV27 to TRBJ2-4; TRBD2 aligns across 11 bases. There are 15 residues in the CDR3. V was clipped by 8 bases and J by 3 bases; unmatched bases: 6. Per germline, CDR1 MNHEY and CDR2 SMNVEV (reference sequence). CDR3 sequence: CASPTSGVNKNIQYF. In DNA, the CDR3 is TGTGCCAGCCCGACTAGCGGGGTTAACAAAAACATTCAGTACTTC.

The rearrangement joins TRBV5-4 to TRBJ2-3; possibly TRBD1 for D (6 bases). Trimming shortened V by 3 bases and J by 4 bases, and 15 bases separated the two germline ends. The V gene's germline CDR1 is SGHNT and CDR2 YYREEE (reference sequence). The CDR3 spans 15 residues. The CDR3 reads CASSSPGPGADTQYF. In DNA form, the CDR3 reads TGTGCCAGCAGCTCACCGGGACCAGGGGCAGATACGCAGTATTTT. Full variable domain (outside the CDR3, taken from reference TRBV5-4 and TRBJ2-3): ETGVTQSPTHLIKTRGQQVTLRCSSQSGHNTVSWYQQALGQGPQFIFQYYREEENGRGNFPPRFSGLQFPNYSSELNVNALELDDSALYLCASSSPGPGADTQYFGPGTRLTVL.

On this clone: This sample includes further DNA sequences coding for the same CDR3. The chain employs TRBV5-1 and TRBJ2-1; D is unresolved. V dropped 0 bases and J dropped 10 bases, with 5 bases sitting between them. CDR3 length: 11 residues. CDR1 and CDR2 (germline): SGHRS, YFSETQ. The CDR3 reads CASSLAREQFF. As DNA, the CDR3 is TGCGCCAGCAGCTTGGCCCGGGAGCAGTTCTTC.

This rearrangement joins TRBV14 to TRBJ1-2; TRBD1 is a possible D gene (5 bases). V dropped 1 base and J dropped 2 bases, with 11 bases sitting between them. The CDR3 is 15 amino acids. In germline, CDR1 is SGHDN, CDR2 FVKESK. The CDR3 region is CASSQGRAGNYGYTF. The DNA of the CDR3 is TGTGCCAGCAGCCAAGGCAGGGCGGGCAACTATGGCTACACCTTC. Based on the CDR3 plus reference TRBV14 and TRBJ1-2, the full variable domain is EAGVTQFPSHSVIEKGQTVTLRCDPISGHDNLYWYRRVMGKEIKFLLHFVKESKQDESGMPNNRFLAERTGGTYSTLKVQPAELEDSGVYFCASSQGRAGNYGYTFGSGTRLTVV.

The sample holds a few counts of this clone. CDR3 region: CASSLVFPFF. In DNA, the CDR3 is TGTGCCAGCAGCTTAGTATTTCCGTTCTTC. V and J are TRBV7-2 and TRBJ2-1; D is unresolved. The CDR3 totals 10 residues. Germline lookup yields CDR1 SGHTA and CDR2 FQGNSA. V lost 1 base and J lost 15, with 7 bases in between.